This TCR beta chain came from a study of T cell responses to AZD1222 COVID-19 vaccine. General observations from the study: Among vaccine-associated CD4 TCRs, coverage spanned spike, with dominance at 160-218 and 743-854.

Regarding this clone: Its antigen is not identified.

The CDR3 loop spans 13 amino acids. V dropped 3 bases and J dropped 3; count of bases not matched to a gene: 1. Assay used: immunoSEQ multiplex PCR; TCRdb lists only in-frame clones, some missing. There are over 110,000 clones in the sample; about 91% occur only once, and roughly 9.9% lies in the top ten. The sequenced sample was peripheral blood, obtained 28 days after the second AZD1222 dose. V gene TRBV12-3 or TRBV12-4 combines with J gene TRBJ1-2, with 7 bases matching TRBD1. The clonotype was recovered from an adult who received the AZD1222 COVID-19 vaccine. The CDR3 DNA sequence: TGTGCCAGCAGTTTTACAGGGGACTATGGCTACACCTTC. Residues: CASSFTGDYGYTF.